This entry concerns a single TCR beta chain. Germline CDR1 and CDR2: SGHTA and FQGNSA. The V end lost 1 base, the J end lost 0 bases, and 13 bases lay between the germline ends. The CDR3 totals 16 residues. TCRdb fed the 5' RACE reads into MiXCR, producing one record per CDR3 protein. The sample has 700,000 to 950,000 distinct CDR3 sequences; around 12% are singletons. This sample stems from a study of identical twins. This sample also appeared in a second study, on yellow fever vaccine responses in identical twins.

The sequenced material came from PBMCs. This receptor was taken from a woman aged 18-35 years in good health. This chain joins TRBV7-2 and TRBJ2-7, with no clear D. The CDR3 DNA is TGTGCCAGCAGCTTAGAATTTAGCTCGAGCTCCTACGAGCAGTACTTC. Translation: CASSLEFSSSSYEQYF.